The 18 T cell receptor beta chains listed next were all sequenced from one sample in a study of monozygotic twins with inflammatory bowel disease. TCRdb derives one entry per CDR3 protein from the 5' RACE reads, leaving out DNA. This table holds about 160,000 distinct CDR3 sequences. Input material: blood. Source of these receptors: a human donor with ulcerative colitis or Crohn's disease, or a healthy co-twin of an affected twin (not recorded which).

This sequence joins TRBV12-3 or TRBV12-4 and TRBJ1-5; the TCRdb D gene call, TRBD1, has no DNA to confirm it. The CDR3 consists of 16 residues. The CDR3 is CASSFNQGYSNQPQHF.

The chain uses TRBV7-9 and TRBJ2-3; the D gene TCRdb calls, TRBD2, cannot be checked with no DNA. From germline, CDR1 is SEHNR and CDR2 FQNEAQ (reference sequence). This CDR3 region has 17 residues. CDR3 protein: CASSSRTSGAHGDTQYF.

The chain carries TRBV7-9 and TRBJ2-3; the TRBD1 assignment by TCRdb is unverifiable without DNA. The V gene's germline CDR1 is SEHNR and CDR2 FQNEAQ (reference sequence). This CDR3 has 14 amino acids. CDR3: CASSLVTGVDTQYF. Together with reference TRBV7-9 and TRBJ2-3, the CDR3 gives the full variable domain: DTGVSQNPRHKITKRGQNVTFRCDPISEHNRLYWYRQTLGQGPEFLTYFQNEAQLEKSRLLSDRFSAERPKGSFSTLEIQRTEQGDSAMYLCASSLVTGVDTQYFGPGTRLTVL.

The chain carries TRBV6-4 and TRBJ2-3; TCRdb indicates TRBD1, and absent DNA this call remains unverified. The germline V gene encodes CDR1 MRHNA and CDR2 SNTAGT. This CDR3 region has 15 residues. The CDR3 protein is CASSRDRSSTDTQYF.

The chain combines TRBV25-1 with TRBJ2-7; TCRdb's D call of TRBD2 is untestable without DNA. The CDR3 runs to 13 residues. The V gene's germline CDR1 is MGHDK and CDR2 SYGVNS. The CDR3 protein is CASLSTSDYEQYF.

V gene TRBV9 combines with J gene TRBJ1-1; there is no DNA to check the TCRdb D call of TRBD1. Germline V gene data show CDR1 as SGDLS and CDR2 as YYNGEE. The CDR3 totals 14 residues. CDR3 region: CASSVGQVNTEAFF. Using reference TRBV9 and TRBJ1-1 for the parts outside the CDR3, the full variable domain is DSGVTQTPKHLITATGQRVTLRCSPRSGDLSVYWYQQSLDQGLQFLIQYYNGEERAKGNILERFSAQQFPDLHSELNLSSLELGDSALYFCASSVGQVNTEAFFGQGTRLTVV.

This chain joins TRBV7-2 and TRBJ2-7; absent DNA, TCRdb's TRBD2 call cannot be checked. CDR1 and CDR2 from the germline V gene are SGHTA and FQGNSA. This CDR3 is 13 amino acids long. Here the CDR3 reads CASSGSHSYEQYF.

The V gene is TRBV7-9, the J gene TRBJ1-2; the D call from TCRdb, TRBD1, cannot be confirmed without DNA. The CDR3 length is 15 residues. The V gene's germline CDR1 is SEHNR and CDR2 FQNEAQ (reference sequence). The CDR3 reads CASSPPGARDYGYTF.

The V and J genes are TRBV12-3 or TRBV12-4 and TRBJ1-5; TCRdb lists TRBD1, though no DNA is available to test this call. This CDR3 contains 14 residues. The CDR3 here is CASSFDRRNQPQHF.

The chain combines TRBV11-3 with TRBJ2-1; TCRdb returns TRBD1, unconfirmable since there is no DNA. The germline V gene has CDR1 SGHNT and CDR2 YENEEA. The CDR3 is made up of 15 amino acids. The chain's CDR3 is CASSARDRGQNEQFF.

The chain couples TRBV29-1 to TRBJ2-3; the TCRdb D gene call, TRBD1, has no DNA to confirm it. The germline V gene has CDR1 SQVTM and CDR2 ANQGSEA. The CDR3 covers 13 residues. This CDR3 is CSVEDRVADTQYF.

The chain recombines TRBV5-1 with TRBJ2-7; lacking DNA, the TRBD2 call made by TCRdb goes unchecked. The CDR3 spans 11 residues. Germline V gives CDR1 SGHRS, CDR2 YFSETQ. The CDR3 spells CASSSAGEQYF.

The CDR3 spells CATSRATSEQYF. The chain uses TRBV15 and TRBJ2-7. Germline CDR1 LNHNV, CDR2 YYDKDF (reference sequence). The CDR3 extends over 12 amino acids. Full variable domain (remainder filled in from reference TRBV15 and TRBJ2-7): DAMVIQNPRYQVTQFGKPVTLSCSQTLNHNVMYWYQQKSSQAPKLLFHYYDKDFNNEADTPDNFQSRRPNTSFCFLDIRSPGLGDTAMYLCATSRATSEQYFGPGTRLTVT.

The CDR3 reads CASSYFQWSKREAFF. The chain employs TRBV6-2 or TRBV6-3 and TRBJ1-1. Germline-derived CDR1 and CDR2 are MNHEY and SVGEGT. This CDR3 spans 15 amino acids.

The rearrangement joins TRBV7-9 to TRBJ1-1; as DNA is missing, the TRBD1 call by TCRdb cannot be tested. Germline V gene sequence: CDR1 SEHNR, CDR2 FQNEAQ (reference sequence). The CDR3 spans 15 residues. The CDR3 reads CASSPGTGKNTEAFF.

The rearrangement uses TRBV11-2 and TRBJ1-1; TCRdb reports TRBD1, a call that lacks DNA to check it against. The CDR3 consists of 15 residues. CDR1 and CDR2 from the germline V gene are SGHAT and FQNNGV. This CDR3 reads CASSSGTGENTEAFF.

The rearrangement uses TRBV5-1 and TRBJ2-7. Germline CDR1 reads SGHRS; CDR2 reads YFSETQ. The CDR3 totals 12 residues. Here the CDR3 reads CASSLEGYEQYF.

This chain uses TRBV20-1 with TRBJ2-1; the TCRdb call, TRBD2, lacks DNA for checking. The CDR3 is 15 amino acids. Per the germline V gene, CDR1 is DFQATT and CDR2 is SNEGSKA (reference sequence). The CDR3 protein is CSASGLAGADNEQFF.